This T cell receptor (beta chain) was sequenced for a study of blood T cell repertoires in COVID-19. Overall study context: The United States, Italy and Spain were the sources of the acute and convalescent COVID-19 samples. T cells, B-cell-depleted T cells, or PBMCs supplied cDNA or gDNA.

In germline, CDR1 is SGHVS, CDR2 FQNEAQ. The CDR3 is 14 residues long. Trimming took off 2 bases at V and 5 bases at J, with 12 bases between the two ends. Source study methods: It was from reference gene primer amplification that nucleated cell counts were estimated. Profiled with immunoSEQ multiplex PCR; TCRdb holds only in-frame clones, not every one. V and J calls and clone size are as listed in that table; D and trimming were resolved from the DNA. The sample includes about 110,000 clones, approximately 80% seen only once; the top ten take around two fifths. This clonotype was sampled from an older man with acute or convalescent COVID-19. The rearrangement joins TRBV7-8 to TRBJ1-2, with unresolved D. Sample: peripheral blood. The CDR3 reads CASSLTTRPYGYTF. CDR3 sequence (DNA): TGTGCCAGCAGCTTAACGACAAGGCCGTATGGCTACACCTTC.